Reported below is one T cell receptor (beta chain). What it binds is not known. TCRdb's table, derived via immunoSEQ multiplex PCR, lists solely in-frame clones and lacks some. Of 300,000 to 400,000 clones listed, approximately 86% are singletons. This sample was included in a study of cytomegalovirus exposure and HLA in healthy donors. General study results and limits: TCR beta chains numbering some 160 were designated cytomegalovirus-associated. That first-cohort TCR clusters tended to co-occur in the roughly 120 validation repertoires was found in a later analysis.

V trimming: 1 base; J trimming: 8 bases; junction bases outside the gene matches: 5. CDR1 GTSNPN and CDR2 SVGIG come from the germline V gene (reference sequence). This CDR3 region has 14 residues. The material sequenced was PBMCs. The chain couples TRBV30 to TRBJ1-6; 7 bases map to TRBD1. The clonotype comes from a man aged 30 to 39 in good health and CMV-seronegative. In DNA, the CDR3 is TGTGCCTGGAGTGCGACAGGGTTTTATTCACCCCTCCACTTT. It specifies CAWSATGFYSPLHF.